This T cell receptor beta chain was identified during a study of OX40 agonist ivuxolimab in advanced cancers. Study details: Ivuxolimab, an antibody that agonizes OX40 (CD134), was administered to the patients.

CDR3 length equals 18 residues. Germline V gives CDR1 KGHSH, CDR2 LQKENI. V was trimmed by 1 base and J by 1 base, leaving 14 bases between them. Produced via immunoSEQ multiplex PCR; TCRdb's table is partial and in-frame only. This table has 65,000 to 95,000 clones, roughly 91% appearing once. The source was CD4+ or CD8+ T cells sorted from blood, collected in a trial of the OX40 agonist ivuxolimab. This sequence was found in an adult with an advanced solid tumor such as melanoma, head and neck, liver or kidney cancer. The chain combines TRBV18 with TRBJ2-6; D is perhaps TRBD1 (7 bases). The CDR3 loop is CASSPRSPGGSGANVLTF. CDR3 nucleotides: TGTGCCAGCTCACCACGGAGTCCAGGGGGGTCTGGGGCCAACGTCCTGACTTTC.